The T cell receptor (beta chain) under discussion was sequenced for a study of T cell repertoires in aging, cancer and after chemotherapy (dated by TCRdb to between 2018 and 2020). About the study as a whole: Donors were distributed across six age groups ranging from 30 or younger to 70 or older, with at least three individuals included per group. The study profiled peripheral blood TCR beta repertoires from healthy donors and cancer patients to examine immunoaging and T cell reconstitution after chemotherapy. A cohort of 200 to 250 cancer patients (94 with hematological and around 130 with solid cancers) was assembled, and 95 to 100 healthy donors were included as a reference group. In total, the full dataset held about 9.5 million TCR reads. TCR repertoires from healthy donor controls were recorded over periods of several months to years and showed clear clonal overlap between repeated samplings.

The CDR3, cysteine through phenylalanine, is 12 amino acids long. Here the CDR3 DNA is all that survives: 36 bases in frame from base 1. The germline V gene encodes CDR1 KGHSH and CDR2 LQKENI. The trim is 3 bases for V and 5 bases for J, with a gap of 4 bases between the germline ends. The table lists this clonotype with a few counts. This clone's antigen is unknown. The sample holds no much larger clone one base away, and base qualities are not on file. Beyond this particular receptor, the publication reports: In healthy donors, the drop in TCR diversity with age came mainly from a loss of richness, whereas in cancer patients a loss of evenness also played a part. According to the authors, the repertoire data do not allow conclusions to be drawn about immunological memory after chemotherapy. In both cancer cohorts, median generation probability rose over the chemotherapy interval, which suggests that the repertoire was reconstituted through rebound thymic output. Untreated patients with hematological or solid cancers showed significantly lower blood TCR diversity and higher clonality than age-matched healthy donors.

TCR beta rearrangements were amplified from genomic DNA extracted from peripheral blood rather than from sorted cells or RNA. Multiplex touch-down PCR with a mixed TRB-A/B primer pool was used to amplify rearranged TRB sequences covering the V, D and J segments. Illumina adapters and sample indices were attached to the amplicons through two consecutive PCR reactions run with Phusion HS II polymerase. Amplicons were gel-purified using the NucleoSpin Gel and PCR Clean-up kit and were subsequently checked with Qubit and an Agilent 2100 Bioanalyzer. Sequencing of libraries was carried out on an Illumina MiSeq in 600-cycle, single-indexed, paired-end runs. The source study handled its data this way. MiXCR versions 2.12 and 3.0.5 were used to process TRB sequences. Each unique CDR3 nucleotide sequence was treated as one clone, and only productive sequences with two or more reads were kept. Repertoire metrics included Shannon diversity, evenness, clonality (one minus evenness), and alpha-parameterized diversity profiles from alpha 0 to 5. The IGoR algorithm was used to compute generation probabilities of clones in paired pre- and post-chemotherapy samples. The public reads were quality trimmed at Q25 with fastp and then assembled into clones with MiXCR by TCRdb, keeping productive beta chains. Entries that share a CDR3 protein sequence are merged under the most common genes and DNA. These V and J calls rely on TCRdb rather than the paper's analysis. This sample is represented by about 8,200 distinct CDR3 sequences; under 35% of them were singletons. Jointly, the top ten make up 3% to 4.5% of the sample.

The source is a human donor in good health. This chain is built from TRBV18 and TRBJ2-2; the D gene is unclear. The sequencing sample was made of blood. The CDR3 loop reads CASSPGTGELFF. The DNA sequence is given as TGTGCCAGCTCACCTGGTACCGGGGAGCTGTTTTTT.